This T cell receptor (beta chain) comes out of a study of blood T cell repertoires in COVID-19. The table lists this clone with a few counts. Grouping used clinical history reported by participants in a survey and questionnaire. The germline V gene has CDR1 SGDLS and CDR2 YYNGEE. The V and J ends lost 3 bases and 5 bases, in that order; junction bases with no gene match: 14. The CDR3 totals 17 residues. Clones were read by immunoSEQ multiplex PCR, and TCRdb kept only the in-frame ones, dropping some. The sample records under 500,000 clones, 70% to 90% being singletons. The chain carries TRBV9 and TRBJ1-1; the match to TRBD1 covers 9 bases. The origin of this receptor is a woman under 30 with acute COVID-19. Sequenced input: PBMCs or T cells enriched from blood (not recorded which). The CDR3 here is CASSASTGTGIRTEAFF. The CDR3 DNA reads as TGTGCCAGCAGCGCCAGCACCGGGACAGGGATAAGGACTGAAGCTTTCTTT.